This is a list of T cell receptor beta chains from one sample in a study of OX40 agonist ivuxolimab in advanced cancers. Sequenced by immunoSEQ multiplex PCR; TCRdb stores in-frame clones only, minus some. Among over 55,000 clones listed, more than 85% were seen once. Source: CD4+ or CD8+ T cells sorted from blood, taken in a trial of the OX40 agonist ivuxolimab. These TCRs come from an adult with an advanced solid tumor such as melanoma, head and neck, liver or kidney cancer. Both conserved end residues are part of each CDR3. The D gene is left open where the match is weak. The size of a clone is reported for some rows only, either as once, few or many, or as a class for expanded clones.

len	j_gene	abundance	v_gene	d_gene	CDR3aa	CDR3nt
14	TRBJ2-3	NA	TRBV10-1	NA	CASSARTHTDTQYF	TGCGCCAGCAGCGCCAGGACCCACACAGATACGCAGTATTTT
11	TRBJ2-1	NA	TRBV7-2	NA	CASSLIDEQFF	TGTGCCAGCAGCTTAATCGATGAGCAGTTCTTC
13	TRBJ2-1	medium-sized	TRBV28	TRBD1	CASRRRGLDEQFF	TGTGCCAGCAGGCGAAGGGGGCTGGATGAGCAGTTCTTC
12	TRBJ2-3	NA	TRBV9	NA	CASSAFTDTQYF	TGTGCCAGCAGCGCCTTCACAGATACGCAGTATTTT
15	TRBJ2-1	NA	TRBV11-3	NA	CASSFGGGRSYEQFF	TGTGCCAGCAGCTTCGGAGGGGGCCGAAGTTATGAGCAGTTCTTC
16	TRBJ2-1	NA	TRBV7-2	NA	CASSLAASGRYNEQFF	TGTGCCAGCAGCTTAGCAGCGTCGGGACGATACAATGAGCAGTTCTTC
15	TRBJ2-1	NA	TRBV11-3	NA	CASSSAGTTPNEQFF	TGTGCCAGCAGCTCCGCCGGGACCACCCCCAATGAGCAGTTCTTC
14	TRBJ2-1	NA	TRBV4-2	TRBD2	CASSTSGRYNEQFF	TGTGCCAGCAGTACTAGCGGGAGGTACAATGAGCAGTTCTTC
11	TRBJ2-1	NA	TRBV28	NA	CASSLGGGRFF	TGTGCCAGCAGCCTAGGTGGGGGCCGGTTCTTC
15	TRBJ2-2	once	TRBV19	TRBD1	CASSMKTGAGGELFF	TGTGCCAGTAGTATGAAGACAGGGGCAGGCGGGGAGCTGTTTTTT
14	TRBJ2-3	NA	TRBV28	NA	CASSPQGSTDTQYF	TGTGCCAGCAGTCCTCAGGGGAGCACAGATACGCAGTATTTT